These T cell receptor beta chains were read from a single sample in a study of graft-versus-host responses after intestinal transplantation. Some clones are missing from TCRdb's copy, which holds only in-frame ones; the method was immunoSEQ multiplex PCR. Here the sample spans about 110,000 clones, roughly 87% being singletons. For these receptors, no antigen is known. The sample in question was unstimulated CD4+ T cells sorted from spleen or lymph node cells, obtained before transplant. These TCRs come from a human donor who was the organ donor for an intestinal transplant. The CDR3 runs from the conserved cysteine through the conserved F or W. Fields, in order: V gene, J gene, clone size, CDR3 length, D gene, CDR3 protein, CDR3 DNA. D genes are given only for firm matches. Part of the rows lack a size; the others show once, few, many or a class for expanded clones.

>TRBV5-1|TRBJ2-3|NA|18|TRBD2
CASSQARTSGGSTDTQYF
TGCGCCAGCAGTCAAGCCCGGACTAGCGGGGGAAGCACAGATACGCAGTATTTT
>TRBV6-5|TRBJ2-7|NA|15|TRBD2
CATWTGGRGGQEQYF
TGTGCCACCTGGACGGGGGGACGGGGGGGCCAAGAGCAGTACTTC
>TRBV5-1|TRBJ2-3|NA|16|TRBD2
CASSFSGTISTDTQYF
TGCGCCAGCAGCTTTTCTGGGACTATTAGCACAGATACGCAGTATTTT
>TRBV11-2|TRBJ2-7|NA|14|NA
CASSLAGQKYEQYF
TGTGCCAGCAGCTTAGCGGGTCAGAAATACGAGCAGTACTTC
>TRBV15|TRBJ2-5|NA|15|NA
CATSPAGSKGETQYF
TGTGCCACCAGCCCGGCAGGCTCCAAGGGAGAGACCCAGTACTTC
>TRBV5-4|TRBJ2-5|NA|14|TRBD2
CASSLGDPGGTQYF
TGTGCCAGCAGCTTGGGAGATCCGGGGGGGACCCAGTACTTC
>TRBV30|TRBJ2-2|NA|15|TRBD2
CAWRRTSGRIGELFF
TGTGCCTGGAGGCGGACTAGCGGGAGGATCGGGGAGCTGTTTTTT
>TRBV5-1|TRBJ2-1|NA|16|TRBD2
CASSWSWGGLNNEQFF
TGCGCCAGCAGCTGGTCTTGGGGAGGGCTAAACAATGAGCAGTTCTTC
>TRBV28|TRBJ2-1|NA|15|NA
CATMTRTLSYNEQFF
TGTGCCACAATGACCCGGACCCTATCCTACAATGAGCAGTTCTTC
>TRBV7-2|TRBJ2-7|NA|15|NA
CASSLAVGLVHEQYF
TGTGCCAGCAGCTTAGCGGTTGGCCTAGTCCACGAGCAGTACTTC
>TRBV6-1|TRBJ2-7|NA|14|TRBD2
CASRLTTLAGGQYF
TGTGCCAGCAGACTGACGACCCTAGCGGGGGGTCAGTACTTC
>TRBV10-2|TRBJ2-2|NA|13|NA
CASRHLDTGELFF
TGCGCCAGCAGACATTTGGACACCGGGGAGCTGTTTTTT
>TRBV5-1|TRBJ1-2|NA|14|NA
CASSLGGPNYGYTF
TGCGCCAGCAGCTTGGGGGGGCCTAACTATGGCTACACCTTC
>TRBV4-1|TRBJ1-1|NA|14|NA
CASSQAYGGTEAFF
TGCGCCAGCAGCCAAGCGTATGGGGGCACTGAAGCTTTCTTT
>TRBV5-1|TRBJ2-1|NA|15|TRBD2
CASSLGLAGRDEQFF
TGCGCCAGCAGCTTGGGACTAGCGGGACGGGATGAGCAGTTCTTC
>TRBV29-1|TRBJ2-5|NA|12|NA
CSVGAAQETQYF
TGCAGCGTTGGGGCAGCACAAGAGACCCAGTACTTC
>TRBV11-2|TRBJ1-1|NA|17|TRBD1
CASIKPGAGTENTEAFF
TGTGCCAGCATCAAGCCGGGGGCCGGGACAGAAAACACTGAAGCTTTCTTT
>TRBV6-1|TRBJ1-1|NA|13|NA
CASSRESNTEAFF
TGTGCCAGCAGCCGAGAGTCGAACACTGAAGCTTTCTTT
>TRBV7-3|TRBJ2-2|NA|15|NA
CASSLRGSGAGELFF
TGTGCCAGCAGCTTACGAGGGAGTGGGGCCGGGGAGCTGTTTTTT
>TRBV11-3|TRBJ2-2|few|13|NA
CASSLLDRGELFF
TGTGCCAGCAGCTTATTAGATCGCGGGGAGCTGTTTTTT
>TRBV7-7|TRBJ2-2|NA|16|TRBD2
CASSFRSGWNTGELFF
TGTGCCAGCAGTTTCCGTAGCGGGTGGAACACCGGGGAGCTGTTTTTT
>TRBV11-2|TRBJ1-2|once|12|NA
CASSRSDYGYTF
TGTGCCAGCAGCCGAAGCGACTATGGCTACACCTTC
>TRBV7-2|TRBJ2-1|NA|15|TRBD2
CASSIPGGPYNEQFF
TGTGCCAGCAGCATACCGGGAGGGCCGTACAATGAGCAGTTCTTC
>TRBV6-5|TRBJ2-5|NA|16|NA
CASSYSTFLFQETQYF
TGTGCCAGCAGTTACTCGACGTTTCTCTTCCAAGAGACCCAGTACTTC
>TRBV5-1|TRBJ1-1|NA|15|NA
CASSLGHRDLTEAFF
TGCGCCAGCAGCTTGGGACACAGGGACCTCACTGAAGCTTTCTTT
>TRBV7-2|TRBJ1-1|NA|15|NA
CASSLGTGQNTEAFF
TGTGCCAGCAGCTTAGGAACAGGCCAGAACACTGAAGCTTTCTTT